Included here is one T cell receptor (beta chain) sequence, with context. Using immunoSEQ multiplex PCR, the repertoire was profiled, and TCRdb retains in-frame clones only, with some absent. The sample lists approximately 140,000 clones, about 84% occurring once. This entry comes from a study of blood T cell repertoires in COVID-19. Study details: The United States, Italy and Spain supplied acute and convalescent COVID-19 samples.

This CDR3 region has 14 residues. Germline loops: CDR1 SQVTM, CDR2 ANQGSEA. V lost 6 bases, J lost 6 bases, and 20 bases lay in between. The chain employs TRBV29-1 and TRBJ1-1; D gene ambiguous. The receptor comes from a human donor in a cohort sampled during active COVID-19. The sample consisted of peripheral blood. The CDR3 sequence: CSVERVNPNAEAFF. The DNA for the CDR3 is TGCAGCGTCGAACGGGTGAACCCTAACGCTGAAGCTTTCTTT. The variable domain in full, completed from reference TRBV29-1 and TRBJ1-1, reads SAVISQKPSRDICQRGTSLTIQCQVDSQVTMMFWYRQQPGQSLTLIATANQGSEATYESGFVIDKFPISRPNLTFSTLTVSNMSPEDSSIYLCSVERVNPNAEAFFGQGTRLTVV.